This TCR beta chain is from a study of PD-1 blockade in classical Hodgkin lymphoma. The wider study: Nivolumab was administered to patients intravenously at 3 mg/kg every 2 weeks.

Comments on this clone: Its antigen remains unidentified.

V trimming: 9 bases; J trimming: 3 bases; junction bases outside the gene matches: 6. CDR3 length: 14 amino acids. Stated time point: cycle 4 day 1 (C4D1), after 6 weeks of nivolumab. All patients relapsed after autologous stem cell transplantation, and brentuximab vedotin exposure varied. PBMCs, once thawed, yielded CD8+ T cells isolated by magnetic negative selection. Assay used: immunoSEQ multiplex PCR; TCRdb lists only in-frame clones, some missing. The table shows 4,000 or so clones, with 50% to 75% occurring only once. General study points: Diminished baseline TCR diversity has been reported in newly diagnosed patients relative to healthy donors. Baseline diversity was lower in partial responders and progressors than complete responders.

The source material was CD8+ T cells from blood, sampled before the fourth cycle of nivolumab. The TCR comes from a human donor with classical Hodgkin lymphoma. This chain connects TRBV5-3 to TRBJ2-7, with 13 bases matching TRBD2. TRBV5-3 is flagged as an ORF with uncertain function. This CDR3 reads CAIGTSGELYEQYF. The DNA of the CDR3 is TGTGCCATAGGGACTAGCGGGGAACTCTACGAGCAGTACTTC.